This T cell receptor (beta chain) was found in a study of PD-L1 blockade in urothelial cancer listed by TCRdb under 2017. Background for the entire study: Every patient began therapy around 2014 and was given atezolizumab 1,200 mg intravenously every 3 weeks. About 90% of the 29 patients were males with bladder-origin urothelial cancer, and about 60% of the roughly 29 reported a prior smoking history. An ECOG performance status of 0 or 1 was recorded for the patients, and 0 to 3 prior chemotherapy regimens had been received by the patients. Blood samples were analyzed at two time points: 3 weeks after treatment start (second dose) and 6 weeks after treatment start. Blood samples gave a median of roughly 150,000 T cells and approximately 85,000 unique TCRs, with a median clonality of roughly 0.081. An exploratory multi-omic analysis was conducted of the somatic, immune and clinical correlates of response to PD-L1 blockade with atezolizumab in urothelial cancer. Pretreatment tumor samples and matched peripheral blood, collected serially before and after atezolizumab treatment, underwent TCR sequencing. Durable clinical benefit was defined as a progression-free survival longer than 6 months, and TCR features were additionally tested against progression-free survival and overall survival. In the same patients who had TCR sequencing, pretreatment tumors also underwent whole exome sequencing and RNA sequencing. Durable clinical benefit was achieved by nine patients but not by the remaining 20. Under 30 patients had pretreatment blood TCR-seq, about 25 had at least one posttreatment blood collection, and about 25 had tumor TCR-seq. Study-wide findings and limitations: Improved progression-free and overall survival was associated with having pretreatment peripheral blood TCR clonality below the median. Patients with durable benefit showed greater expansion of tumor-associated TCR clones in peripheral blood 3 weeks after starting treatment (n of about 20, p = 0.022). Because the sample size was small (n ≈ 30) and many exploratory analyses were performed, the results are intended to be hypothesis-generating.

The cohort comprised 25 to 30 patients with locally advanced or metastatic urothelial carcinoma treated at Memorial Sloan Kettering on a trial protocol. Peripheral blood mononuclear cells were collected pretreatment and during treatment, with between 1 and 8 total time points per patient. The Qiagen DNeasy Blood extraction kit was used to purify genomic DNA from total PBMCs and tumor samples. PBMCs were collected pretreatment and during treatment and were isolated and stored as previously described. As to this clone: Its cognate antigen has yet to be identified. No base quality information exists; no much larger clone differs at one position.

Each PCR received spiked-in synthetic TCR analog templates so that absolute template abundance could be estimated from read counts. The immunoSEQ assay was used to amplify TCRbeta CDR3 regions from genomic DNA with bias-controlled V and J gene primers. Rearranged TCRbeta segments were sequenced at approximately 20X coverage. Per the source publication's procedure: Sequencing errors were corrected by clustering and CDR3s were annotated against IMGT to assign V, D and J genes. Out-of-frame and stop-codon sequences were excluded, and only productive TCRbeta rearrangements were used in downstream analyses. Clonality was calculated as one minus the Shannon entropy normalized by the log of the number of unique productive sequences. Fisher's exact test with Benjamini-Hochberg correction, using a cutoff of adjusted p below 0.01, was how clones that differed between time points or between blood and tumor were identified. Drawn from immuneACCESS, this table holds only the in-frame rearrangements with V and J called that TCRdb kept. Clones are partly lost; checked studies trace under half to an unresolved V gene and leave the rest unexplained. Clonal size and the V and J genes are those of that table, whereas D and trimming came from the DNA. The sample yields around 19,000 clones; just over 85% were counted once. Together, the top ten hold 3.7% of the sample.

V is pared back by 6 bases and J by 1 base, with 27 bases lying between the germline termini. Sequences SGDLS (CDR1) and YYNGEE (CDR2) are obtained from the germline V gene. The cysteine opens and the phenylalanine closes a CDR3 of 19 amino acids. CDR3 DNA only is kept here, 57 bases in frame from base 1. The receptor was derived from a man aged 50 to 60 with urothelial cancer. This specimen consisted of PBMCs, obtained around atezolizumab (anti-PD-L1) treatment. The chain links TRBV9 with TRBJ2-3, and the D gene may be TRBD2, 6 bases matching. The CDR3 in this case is CASTRSGIQFGGRTDTQYF. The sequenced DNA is TGTGCCAGCACCCGGTCGGGAATTCAGTTCGGGGGACGCACAGATACGCAGTATTTT. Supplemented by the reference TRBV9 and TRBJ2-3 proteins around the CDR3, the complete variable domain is DSGVTQTPKHLITATGQRVTLRCSPRSGDLSVYWYQQSLDQGLQFLIQYYNGEERAKGNILERFSAQQFPDLHSELNLSSLELGDSALYFCASTRSGIQFGGRTDTQYFGPGTRLTVL.